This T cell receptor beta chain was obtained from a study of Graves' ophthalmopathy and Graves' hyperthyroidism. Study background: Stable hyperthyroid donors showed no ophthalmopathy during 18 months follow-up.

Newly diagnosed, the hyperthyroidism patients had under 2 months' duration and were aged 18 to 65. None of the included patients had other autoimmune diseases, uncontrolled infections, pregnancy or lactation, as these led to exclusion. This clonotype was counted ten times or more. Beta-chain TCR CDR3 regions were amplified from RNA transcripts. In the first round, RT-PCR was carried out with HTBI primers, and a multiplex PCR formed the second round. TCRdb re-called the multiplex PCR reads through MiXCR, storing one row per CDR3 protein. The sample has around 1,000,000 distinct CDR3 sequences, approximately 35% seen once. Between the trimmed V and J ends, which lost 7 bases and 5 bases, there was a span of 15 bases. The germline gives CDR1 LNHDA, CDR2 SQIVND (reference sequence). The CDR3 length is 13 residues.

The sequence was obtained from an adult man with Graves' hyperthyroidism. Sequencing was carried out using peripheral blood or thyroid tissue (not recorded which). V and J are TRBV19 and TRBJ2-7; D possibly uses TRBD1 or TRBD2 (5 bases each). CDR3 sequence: CASMVPGADEQYF. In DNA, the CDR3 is TGTGCCAGTATGGTCCCCGGGGCAGACGAGCAGTACTTC.